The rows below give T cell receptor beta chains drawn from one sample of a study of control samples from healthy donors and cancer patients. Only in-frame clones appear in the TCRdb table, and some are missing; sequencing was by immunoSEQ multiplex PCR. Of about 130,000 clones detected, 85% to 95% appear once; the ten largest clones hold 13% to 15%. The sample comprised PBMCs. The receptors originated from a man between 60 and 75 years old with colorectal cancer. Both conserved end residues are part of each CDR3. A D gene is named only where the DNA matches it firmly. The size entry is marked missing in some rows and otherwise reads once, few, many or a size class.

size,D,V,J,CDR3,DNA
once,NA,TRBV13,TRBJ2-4,CASSLGRAGYKNIQYF,TGTGCCAGCAGCTTAGGCCGGGCGGGGTACAAAAACATTCAGTACTTC
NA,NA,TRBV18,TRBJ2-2,CASSMGSDSGELFF,TGTGCCAGCTCAATGGGGAGTGACAGCGGGGAGCTGTTTTTT
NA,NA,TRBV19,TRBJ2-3,CASKGVGGLAASSGTQYF,TGTGCCAGTAAAGGCGTTGGGGGGCTAGCGGCTTCCTCTGGTACGCAGTATTTT
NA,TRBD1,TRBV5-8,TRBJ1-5,CAGSSMLGTGVGDQPQHF,TGTGCCGGCTCGAGTATGTTGGGGACAGGGGTCGGCGATCAGCCCCAGCATTTT
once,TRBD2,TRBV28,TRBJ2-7,CASSPRTSGGLNEQYF,TGTGCCAGCAGTCCGCGGACTAGCGGGGGGTTAAACGAGCAGTACTTC
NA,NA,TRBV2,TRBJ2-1,CASSEEPSSYNEQFF,TGTGCCAGCAGTGAAGAACCTTCTAGTTACAATGAGCAGTTCTTC
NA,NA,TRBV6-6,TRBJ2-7,CASSYSQGSNEQYF,TGTGCCAGCAGTTACAGCCAGGGTAGCAACGAGCAGTACTTC
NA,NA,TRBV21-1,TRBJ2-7,CASSTWTGRSYEQYF,TGTGCCAGCAGCACATGGACAGGACGATCCTACGAGCAGTACTTC
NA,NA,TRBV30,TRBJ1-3,CAWSEGVGSGNTIYF,TGTGCCTGGAGTGAGGGGGTTGGCTCGGGAAACACCATATATTTT
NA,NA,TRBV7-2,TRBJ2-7,CASSLGWGPTYEQYF,TGTGCCAGCAGCTTGGGGTGGGGGCCTACCTACGAGCAGTACTTC
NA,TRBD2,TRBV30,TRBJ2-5,CAWSVQRGGTETQYF,TGTGCCTGGAGTGTACAGCGGGGGGGGACGGAGACCCAGTACTTC
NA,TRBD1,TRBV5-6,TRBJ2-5,CASSPRQGAAETQYF,TGTGCCAGCAGCCCTCGGCAGGGGGCGGCAGAGACCCAGTACTTC
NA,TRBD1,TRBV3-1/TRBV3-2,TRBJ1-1,CASRIRGQASTEAFF,TGTGCCAGCAGAATAAGGGGGCAGGCGAGTACTGAAGCTTTCTTT
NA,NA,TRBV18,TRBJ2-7,CASSPRAEGEQYF,TGTGCCAGCTCACCAAGGGCAGAGGGCGAGCAGTACTTC
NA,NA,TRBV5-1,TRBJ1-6,CASSPGGAGGGPLHF,TGCGCCAGCAGCCCGGGCGGCGCCGGGGGAGGGCCCCTCCACTTT
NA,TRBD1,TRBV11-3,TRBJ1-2,CASSFPLGQASYTF,TGTGCCAGCAGCTTTCCCCTCGGACAGGCGAGCTACACCTTC
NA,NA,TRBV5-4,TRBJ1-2,CASSLDREFNYGYTF,TGTGCCAGCAGCTTGGACAGGGAGTTTAACTATGGCTACACCTTC
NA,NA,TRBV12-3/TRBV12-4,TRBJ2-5,CASTRGTGGTQYF,TGTGCCAGCACCCGGGGTACCGGCGGGACCCAGTACTTC
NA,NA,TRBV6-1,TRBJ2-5,CASSEQANQETQYF,TGTGCCAGCAGTGAACAGGCGAACCAAGAGACCCAGTACTTC
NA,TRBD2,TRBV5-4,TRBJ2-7,CASSPTSGGTYEQYF,TGTGCCAGCAGCCCGACTAGCGGGGGAACCTACGAGCAGTACTTC
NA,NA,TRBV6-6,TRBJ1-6,CASSPSGTENNSPLHF,TGTGCCAGCAGCCCCTCCGGGACGGAGAATAATTCACCCCTCCACTTT
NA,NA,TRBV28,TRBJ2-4,CASSQGLAKNIQYF,TGTGCCAGCAGCCAGGGCCTAGCCAAAAACATTCAGTACTTC
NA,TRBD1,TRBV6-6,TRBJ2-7,CASSLETGGPHEQYF,TGTGCCAGCAGCCTAGAGACAGGGGGACCCCACGAGCAGTACTTC
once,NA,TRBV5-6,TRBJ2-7,CASSLWYEQYF,TGTGCCAGCAGCTTGTGGTACGAGCAGTACTTC
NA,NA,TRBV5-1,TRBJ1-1,CASSLAAATEAFF,TGCGCCAGCAGCCTGGCGGCAGCAACTGAAGCTTTCTTT
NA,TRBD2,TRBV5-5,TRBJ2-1,CASSEGASGGLSEQFF,TGTGCCAGCAGCGAAGGGGCTAGCGGGGGTCTTAGTGAGCAGTTCTTC
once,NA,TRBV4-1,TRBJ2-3,CASSQDRTVPHTDTQYF,TGCGCCAGCAGCCAAGACCGAACAGTGCCTCACACAGATACGCAGTATTTT
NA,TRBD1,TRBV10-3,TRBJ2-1,CAISEFLTPGQGNEQFF,TGTGCCATCAGTGAGTTTCTCACCCCGGGACAGGGCAATGAGCAGTTCTTC
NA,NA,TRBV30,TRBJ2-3,CAWSRYTDTQYF,TGTGCCTGGTCGCGTTACACAGATACGCAGTATTTT
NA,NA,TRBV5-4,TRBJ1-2,CASSSDGLGYTF,TGTGCCAGCAGCTCGGACGGGCTAGGCTACACCTTC
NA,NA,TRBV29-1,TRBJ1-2,CSVVTRAPNYGYTF,TGCAGCGTTGTTACCCGGGCACCGAACTATGGCTACACCTTC
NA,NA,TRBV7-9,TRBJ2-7,CASSLAESSYEQYF,TGTGCCAGCAGCTTAGCAGAAAGCTCCTACGAGCAGTACTTC
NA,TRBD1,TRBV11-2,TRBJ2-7,CASNHKRGGTYEQYF,TGTGCCAGCAACCACAAACGAGGGGGCACCTACGAGCAGTACTTC
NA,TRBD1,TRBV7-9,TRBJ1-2,CASSSGTERKSYGYTF,TGTGCCAGCAGCTCAGGGACAGAACGCAAAAGCTATGGCTACACCTTC
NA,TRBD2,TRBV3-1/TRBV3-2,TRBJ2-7,CASSQASGGTRPYF,TGTGCCAGCAGCCAGGCCTCGGGGGGGACTAGGCCGTACTTC
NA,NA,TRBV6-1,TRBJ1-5,CASSEAKGAGGGNQPQHF,TGTGCCAGCAGTGAAGCGAAAGGGGCGGGGGGCGGCAATCAGCCCCAGCATTTT
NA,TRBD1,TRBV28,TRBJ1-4,CASQPEQGAGEKLFF,TGTGCCAGCCAACCCGAACAGGGGGCCGGTGAAAAACTGTTTTTT
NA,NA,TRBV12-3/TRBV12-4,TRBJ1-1,CAIQRIRGTEAFF,TGTGCCATCCAGAGAATCAGGGGCACTGAAGCTTTCTTT
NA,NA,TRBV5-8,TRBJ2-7,CASGFTWTSSYEQYF,TGTGCCAGCGGATTCACGTGGACAAGCTCCTACGAGCAGTACTTC
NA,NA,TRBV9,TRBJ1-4,CASSVNGEKLFF,TGTGCCAGCAGCGTAAATGGTGAAAAACTGTTTTTT
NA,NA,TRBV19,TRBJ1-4,CASSAASGGNEKLFF,TGTGCCAGTAGTGCGGCCTCGGGCGGTAATGAAAAACTGTTTTTT
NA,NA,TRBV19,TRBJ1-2,CASSGQDYGYTF,TGTGCCAGTAGTGGGCAGGACTATGGCTACACCTTC
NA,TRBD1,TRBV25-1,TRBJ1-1,CASSESYRGIGEAFF,TGTGCCAGCAGTGAATCCTACAGGGGGATCGGTGAAGCTTTCTTT
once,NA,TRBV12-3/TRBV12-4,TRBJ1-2,CASSLGPYGYTF,TGTGCCAGCAGTTTAGGTCCCTATGGCTACACCTTC
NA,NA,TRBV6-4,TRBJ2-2,CASSDSGRNTGELFF,TGTGCCAGCAGTGACTCAGGGAGGAACACCGGGGAGCTGTTTTTT
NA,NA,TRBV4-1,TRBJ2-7,CASSLAGSDEQYF,TGCGCCAGCAGCCTCGCAGGGTCGGACGAGCAGTACTTC
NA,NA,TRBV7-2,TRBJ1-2,CASSLAGVGGYTF,TGTGCCAGCAGCTTAGCGGGGGTCGGGGGCTACACCTTC
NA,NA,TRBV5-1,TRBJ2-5,CASSRGDRKQETQYF,TGCGCCAGCAGCCGGGGGGACAGGAAACAAGAGACCCAGTACTTC
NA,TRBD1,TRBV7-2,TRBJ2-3,CASSPPGQGEDTQYF,TGTGCCAGCAGTCCGCCGGGACAGGGGGAAGATACGCAGTATTTT
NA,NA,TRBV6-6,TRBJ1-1,CASSRTLTNTEAFF,TGTGCCAGCAGTCGGACTTTGACGAACACTGAAGCTTTCTTT
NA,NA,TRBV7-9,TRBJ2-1,CASSLDRGASGNEQFF,TGTGCCAGCAGCTTAGACCGGGGGGCTAGCGGCAATGAGCAGTTCTTC
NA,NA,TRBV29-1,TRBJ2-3,CSVVTDSDTQYF,TGCAGCGTTGTAACGGATTCAGATACGCAGTATTTT